This T cell receptor (beta chain) comes out of a study of shared clonotypes between healthy human individuals. The CDR3 runs 16 residues. Using immunoSEQ multiplex PCR, the repertoire was profiled, and TCRdb retains in-frame clones only, with some absent. The sample records fewer than 1.8 million clones, approximately 98.5% being singletons. Partitioning of CD4+ cells yielded a CD45RA+ naive subset and a CD45RA-negative memory subset. The TCR comes from a young man in good health. The specimen was naive CD4+ T cells sorted from blood. Subset meaning: CD45RA+ positively selected. The chain links TRBV21-1 to TRBJ1-4; whether TRBD1, the table's D call, matches the DNA was not checked. TRBV21-1 is designated a pseudogene. CDR3 loop: CASSKDAGTCGEKLFF. The CDR3 DNA reads as TGTGCCAGCAGCAAAGACGCTGGGACATGTGGTGAAAAACTGTTTTTT.